This T cell receptor beta chain was identified during a study of blood T cell repertoires in COVID-19. In the study overall: Some COVID-19 samples were acute and others convalescent; all came from the United States, Italy and Spain. From T cells, B-cell-depleted T cells, or PBMCs came the material, which was cDNA or gDNA.

In the original analysis: For nucleated cells, counts were estimated from reference gene primer amplification. Profiling relied on immunoSEQ multiplex PCR, and the TCRdb table lists in-frame clones only, not all of them. The V and J calls and clone size come from that table; D and trimming were worked out from the DNA. The data show 90,000 to 150,000 clones, with approximately 83% seen just once and about a tenth held by the top ten. V was shortened by 5 bases and J by 3 bases, with 10 bases between the two germline ends. This CDR3 is 13 amino acids long. CDR1 MDHEN and CDR2 SYDVKM come from the germline V gene.

The sample comprised peripheral blood. This sequence was found in a man older than 75 with acute or convalescent COVID-19. V gene TRBV28 combines with J gene TRBJ1-1; D is ambiguous. CDR3 loop: CASSPRRDTEAFF. CDR3 DNA sequence: TGTGCCAGCAGTCCAAGGAGGGACACTGAAGCTTTCTTT.